The 14 T cell receptor beta chains reported below all come from one sample, sequenced in a study of shared clonotypes between healthy human individuals. Using immunoSEQ multiplex PCR, the repertoire was profiled, and TCRdb retains in-frame clones only, with some absent. The sample yields about 490,000 clones, roughly 78% seen once. The specimen sequenced was PBMCs. The receptors here all came from a woman between 40 and 55 years old in good health. Some clones in this sample may be carry-over from other donors' samples.

The chain employs TRBV2 and TRBJ1-5; TRBD1 agrees at 7 bases. The V gene's germline CDR1 is SNHLY and CDR2 FYNNEI. The CDR3 sequence is 15 residues long. Trimming removed 10 bases from V and 3 bases from J; junction bases left unmatched: 12. CDR3 in DNA: TGTGCCACCTCCCCCGGGACAGCTCTCAATCAGCCCCAGCATTTT. This sequence encodes CATSPGTALNQPQHF.

The chain uses TRBV5-1 and TRBJ1-2; D not resolved. The V and J ends lost 0 bases and 7 bases respectively, with 10 bases between them. The CDR3 has 13 amino acids. CDR1 and CDR2 from the germline V gene are SGHRS and YFSETQ. CDR3 region: CASSLGPDGGYTF. Here the CDR3 DNA reads TGCGCCAGCAGCTTGGGTCCGGACGGTGGCTACACCTTC.

The chain joins TRBV18 to TRBJ1-5; D gene ambiguous. The CDR3 totals 15 residues. V lost 4 bases and J lost 0, with 10 bases in between. Germline assignment: CDR1 KGHSH and CDR2 LQKENI. CDR3 nucleotide sequence: TGTGCCAGCTCACGCGACCGTAATAGCAATCAGCCCCAGCATTTT. This translates into CASSRDRNSNQPQHF.

CDR3 in amino acids: CASSSGSWHQPQHF. The CDR3 region has the DNA TGTGCCAGCAGTTCAGGGTCCTGGCATCAGCCCCAGCATTTT. The gene calls are TRBV28 and TRBJ1-5, with a possible D match to TRBD1 (5 bases). The CDR3 extends over 14 amino acids. Germline V gives CDR1 MDHEN, CDR2 SYDVKM. Between the trimmed V and J ends, which lost 4 bases and 5 bases, there was a span of 12 bases.

The J gene is TRBJ2-5, the V gene TRBV25-1; possibly TRBD1 for D (6 bases). This CDR3 has 12 amino acids. V lost 8 bases and J lost 11, with 18 bases in between. Germline V gene sequence: CDR1 MGHDK, CDR2 SYGVNS. CDR3 amino acids: CASGTWTYDQYF. The DNA of the CDR3 is TGTGCCAGCGGGACATGGACCTACGATCAGTACTTC. Full variable domain (outside the CDR3, taken from reference TRBV25-1 and TRBJ2-5): EADIYQTPRYLVIGTGKKITLECSQTMGHDKMYWYQQDPGMELHLIHYSYGVNSTEKGDLSSESTVSRIRTEHFPLTLESARPSHTSQYLCASGTWTYDQYFGPGTRLLVL.

This chain uses TRBV6-1 with TRBJ2-1, with TRBD2 matching over 9 bases. Germline lookup yields CDR1 MNHNS and CDR2 SASEGT. The CDR3 contains 15 residues. V was pared by 5 bases and J by 0 bases, with 2 bases of the junction left unmatched. The CDR3 DNA reads as TGTGCCAGCAGTCCGGGACTAGCCTCCTACAATGAGCAGTTCTTC. Protein product: CASSPGLASYNEQFF.

The chain links TRBV15 to TRBJ1-3; possible D gene TRBD1, 6 bases. V was cut by 1 base and J by 0 bases, with 16 bases left in between. Per the germline V gene, CDR1 is LNHNV and CDR2 is YYDKDF (reference sequence). CDR3 length: 18 residues. This CDR3 reads CATSRGPRGQLSGNTIYF. The CDR3 nucleotides are TGTGCCACCAGCAGAGGCCCCCGGGGGCAGCTCTCTGGAAACACCATATATTTT.

The chain employs TRBV9 and TRBJ2-5, with TRBD2 matching over 12 bases. CDR1 SGDLS and CDR2 YYNGEE come from the germline V gene. This CDR3 comprises 14 residues. V lost 5 bases and J lost 3; bases outside the gene matches: 2. The CDR3 DNA reads TGTGCCAGCAGTAGACTAGCGGGAGAAGAGACCCAGTACTTC. This gives the protein CASSRLAGEETQYF.

This clone appeared a single time. J is TRBJ2-6 and V is TRBV6-4, with D possibly TRBD1 on 6 matching bases. V gave up 3 bases and J gave up 0 bases, with 6 bases separating them. The CDR3 spans 15 residues. Looked up from germline, CDR1 is MRHNA and CDR2 is SNTAGT. CDR3 coding DNA: TGTGCCAGCAGTGAACAGGGCTCTGGGGCCAACGTCCTGACTTTC. Translated: CASSEQGSGANVLTF.

This rearrangement joins TRBV7-3 to TRBJ2-2; 9 bases line up with TRBD1. Germline V gene data show CDR1 as SGHTA and CDR2 as FQGTGA. Germline trimming cut 5 bases from V and 0 bases from J; bases unmatched to any gene: 7. The CDR3 is 17 residues long. CDR3 sequence (DNA): TGTGCCAGCAGCCCGGACCGGGACAGGGCGAACACCGGGGAGCTGTTTTTT. It specifies CASSPDRDRANTGELFF.

This chain connects TRBV4-3 to TRBJ2-5; 9 bases align to TRBD2. The germline V gene has CDR1 LGHNA and CDR2 YSLEER. This CDR3 is 18 amino acids long. V lost 3 bases, J lost 3 bases, and 14 bases stayed unmatched. CDR3 sequence reads: CASSQSWAGGESEETQYF. CDR3 nucleotide sequence: TGCGCCAGCAGCCAGTCCTGGGCGGGAGGGGAGTCGGAAGAGACCCAGTACTTC.

With regard to this clone: The same CDR3 is also encoded by other DNA sequences in this sample. This chain links TRBV5-4 with TRBJ2-3; D is undetermined. V gave up 4 bases and J gave up 2 bases, with 5 bases separating them. The CDR3 has 12 amino acids. Germline CDR1 SGHNT, CDR2 YYREEE (reference sequence). This CDR3 is CASSSYTDTQYF. DNA for the CDR3: TGTGCCAGCAGCAGTTACACAGATACGCAGTATTTT.

The genes are TRBV6-1 and TRBJ1-3; D is undetermined. Per the germline V gene, CDR1 is MNHNS and CDR2 is SASEGT. The V gene lost 4 bases and the J gene lost 3 bases, with 16 bases spanning the gap. There are 16 residues in the CDR3. The CDR3 here is CASSVASSTYGNTIYF. The CDR3 DNA reads as TGTGCCAGCAGTGTAGCTTCTTCCACTTATGGAAACACCATATATTTT.

This clone was recorded only once. The sample has other DNA sequences that encode this CDR3 too. This chain connects TRBV29-1 to TRBJ2-7; TRBD1 matches 7 bases. The V gene's germline CDR1 is SQVTM and CDR2 ANQGSEA. Trimming cost V 1 base and J 0 bases; bases outside gene matches: 6. The CDR3 runs to 15 residues. CDR3 sequence: CSVEGARDSSYEQYF. In nucleotides, the CDR3 is TGCAGCGTTGAAGGGGCTAGGGACAGCTCCTACGAGCAGTACTTC.